The clone carrying this T cell receptor beta chain was observed a few times. Antigen specificity is unknown. The sample is drawn from a study of CD8 T cells in ankylosing spondylitis. The study's findings and limits: Earlier work had already found some motif variants in reactive arthritis synovial fluid and blood. Reportedly, significant enrichment of disease-linked clones occurred in matched ankylosing spondylitis synovial fluid. With a CD8+ phenotype, disease-linked clones were relatively rare in peripheral blood. What appeared characteristic of ankylosing spondylitis blood was a TCR beta motif of eight highly homologous variants.

Construction of TCR beta libraries was performed using quantitative 5'-RACE with molecular barcodes. TCRdb used MiXCR to reprocess the 5' RACE reads, holding one entry per CDR3 protein. Of about 450,000 distinct CDR3 sequences listed, roughly a quarter were seen once; the top ten hold under 0.9%. Germline CDR1 reads SGHRS; CDR2 reads YFSETQ. The V end was cut by 3 bases, the J end by 4 bases, with 11 bases between. This CDR3 is built from 14 residues. The origin of this receptor is a male donor with ankylosing spondylitis. This sequence joins TRBV5-1 and TRBJ1-3; weak D call: TRBD1 (6 bases). What was sequenced was blood, either unsorted or a sorted T cell fraction (not recorded which). The CDR3 spells CASSSGDRGNTIYF. CDR3 in DNA: TGCGCCAGCAGCTCAGGGGACCGAGGAAACACCATATATTTT.